This TCR beta chain emerged from a study of CD8 T cells in ankylosing spondylitis. This CDR3 has 14 residues. V was cut by 0 bases and J by 3 bases, with 9 bases left in between. Germline assignment: CDR1 SGHRS and CDR2 YFSETQ. Study-level results: Earlier work had already found some motif variants in reactive arthritis synovial fluid and blood. Roughly 8 highly homologous variants made up a TCR beta motif, and this motif appeared characteristic of ankylosing spondylitis blood.

This clonotype was observed many times. Its specificity is unknown. Quantitative 5'-RACE was performed with molecular barcodes, and it yielded the TCR beta libraries. TCRdb re-derived calls from the 5' RACE reads in MiXCR, one entry per CDR3 protein. The data contain around 280,000 distinct CDR3 sequences, around 18% of them singletons. The specimen was blood, either unsorted or a sorted T cell fraction (not recorded which). The J gene is TRBJ1-2, the V gene TRBV5-1, with D unresolved. The clonotype comes from a male donor with ankylosing spondylitis or in good health (not recorded which). The CDR3 region is CASSLASTDYGYTF. The CDR3, as DNA: TGCGCCAGCAGCTTGGCCTCAACGGACTATGGCTACACCTTC.